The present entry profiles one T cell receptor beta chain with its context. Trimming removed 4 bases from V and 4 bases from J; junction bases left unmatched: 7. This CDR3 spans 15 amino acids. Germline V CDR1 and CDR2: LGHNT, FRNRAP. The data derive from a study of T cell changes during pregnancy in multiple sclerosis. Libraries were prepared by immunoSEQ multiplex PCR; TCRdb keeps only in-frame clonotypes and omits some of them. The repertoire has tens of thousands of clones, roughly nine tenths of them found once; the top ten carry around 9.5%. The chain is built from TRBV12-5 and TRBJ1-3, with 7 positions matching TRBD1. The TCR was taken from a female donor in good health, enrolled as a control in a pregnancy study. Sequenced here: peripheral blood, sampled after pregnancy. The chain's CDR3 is CASGWGQTTGNTIYF. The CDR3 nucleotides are TGTGCTAGTGGTTGGGGACAGACTACAGGAAACACCATATATTTT. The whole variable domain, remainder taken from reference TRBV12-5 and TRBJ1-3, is DARVTQTPRHKVTEMGQEVTMRCQPILGHNTVFWYRQTMMQGLELLAYFRNRAPLDDSGMPKDRFSAEMPDATLATLKIQPSEPRDSAVYFCASGWGQTTGNTIYFGEGSWLTVV.